This T cell receptor (beta chain) comes out of a study of T-cell reconstitution after alpha-beta-depleted transplantation in children. The authors prepared the TCRbeta library with unique molecular identifiers. TCRdb re-derived calls from the PCR reads in MiXCR, one entry per CDR3 protein. The sample records 490,000 or so distinct CDR3 sequences, around an eighth being singletons. In this sample, this clonotype turned up a few times. CDR1 SGHAT and CDR2 FQNNGV come from the germline V gene. Trimming removed 0 bases at V and 0 bases at J, with 13 bases between. This CDR3 is built from 17 residues. The sample here was PBMCs from the stem cell graft donor, taken from the stem cell graft. This chain connects TRBV11-2 to TRBJ2-3; D is unresolved. The sequence was obtained from a human donor who donated a stem cell graft to a child with combined immunodeficiency. The CDR3 sequence is CASSLEGGPLSTDTQYF. The CDR3 DNA sequence: TGTGCCAGCAGCTTAGAGGGTGGACCACTTAGCACAGATACGCAGTATTTT.